A single T cell receptor (beta chain) is shown here with its context. The clone's antigen remains unknown. No base qualities exist here, and no much larger clone lies one base off it. Measured from the cysteine to the phenylalanine, the CDR3 is 12 residues long. The read is trimmed to its CDR3 DNA, 36 bases read in frame from base 1. The germline V gene (reference sequence) specifies DFQATT as CDR1 and SNEGSKA as CDR2. Relative to germline, V is missing 5 bases and J is missing 6 bases, with 2 bases of the junction outside any gene match. These data belong to a study of T cells in Graves' hyperthyroidism and ophthalmopathy (dated by TCRdb to the late 2010s). Context from the whole study: A discovery cohort of about a hundred patients, fewer than 50 with Graves' ophthalmopathy and 55 to 60 with stable Graves' hyperthyroidism, was used to find distinguishing TCR V-J signatures. Following sampling, methimazole starting at 30 mg daily was given to hyperthyroidism patients, and high-dose intravenous methylprednisolone was given to ophthalmopathy patients. Prospective prediction of ophthalmopathy was tested in an independent validation cohort of 18 to 20 hyperthyroidism patients and 17 patients who later progressed to ophthalmopathy. In addition, the study compared T-cell repertoires in thyroid tissue and in blood from six Graves' hyperthyroidism patients. The paper reports TCR Vbeta CDR3 sequencing of over 120 peripheral blood samples: around 45 ophthalmopathy, approximately 74 hyperthyroidism and approximately 17 progressor patients. The roughly 99 discovery patients were divided at random into training and test sets in a 7:3 ratio.

Graves' hyperthyroidism was defined as stable when no progression to ophthalmopathy occurred over 18 months of follow-up. The hyperthyroidism patients were between 18 and 65 years old and newly diagnosed, with a disease duration of less than 2 months. Exclusion was applied to patients with uncontrolled infections, other autoimmune diseases, pregnancy or lactation. Diagnoses relied on clinical symptoms, serum thyroxine and TRAb, thyroid ultrasound and orbital computed tomography. Total RNA was extracted with Trizol reagent, and quality was checked on an Agilent 2100 Bioanalyzer. TCR beta CDR3 regions were amplified from RNA transcripts. For the first round of RT-PCR on the TCR CDR3, the HTBI primer set was used together with the Qiagen OneStep RT-PCR kit. A second multiplex PCR round built the libraries, followed by size selection and purification. Paired-end sequencing of the libraries was performed with 100 bp reads on an Illumina HiSeq2000. For the original study's pipeline: Raw data were processed with SOAPnuke, discarding reads with adapters, uncalled bases, mean Phred below 15, or no exact constant-primer or identifier match. High-quality paired reads were merged with COPE v1.2.5, and unique nucleotide sequences were defined as clonotypes. MiTCR v1.1 was used to align the clonotypes against IMGT TRBV, TRBD and TRBJ reference segments. Only V-J combinations with frequency above 0.0001, covering about 99% of repertoires, were analysed. A TCS score was defined as the ratio of F50 (clonal expansion) to E x V (chaos), with BLOSUM62-based TCRdist applied between CDR3 peptides within each V-J. Welch's t-statistics and random forest reduced around 550 V-J features to 10 to 15, which were used in a naive Bayes classifier (R e1071). The public reads were run again by TCRdb, first through fastp at Q25 and then through MiXCR, and only productive beta chains were kept. Rows with one shared CDR3 protein collapse into an entry with the most common genes and DNA. The V and J calls come from TCRdb's annotation, not from the publication. Counted in this sample were a few hundred thousand distinct CDR3 sequences; roughly 50% of them appeared once. Of the sample, about 7.8% falls within the top ten clones.

Study-level results and caveats: Most expanded thyroid clonotypes (frequency above 0.001) were also detected in blood, suggesting blood repertoires may reflect thyroid immune responses. In validation, the model predicted progression to ophthalmopathy a median of roughly 6.1 months before onset, with roughly 70% sensitivity and roughly 72% specificity. Sample size was not statistically predetermined, and investigators were not blinded to group allocation. A 13 V-J signature model separated ophthalmopathy from stable hyperthyroidism, with roughly 88% sensitivity and 81.08% specificity in cross-validation and 80%/75% in testing.

The clonotype originates from a woman aged 18-29 years with Graves' hyperthyroidism. Donor details come from another sample of the same person, matched by shared clones. Rearrangement joined TRBV20-1 to TRBJ1-5; TRBD1 aligns with 9 central bases. What was sequenced was peripheral blood or thyroid tissue (not recorded which). The CDR3 is CSAGQGPQPQHF. The bases are TGCAGTGCTGGACAGGGGCCTCAGCCCCAGCATTTT.